This T cell receptor (beta chain) was profiled in a study of blood T cell repertoires in COVID-19. Study at large: Some COVID-19 samples were acute and others convalescent; all came from the United States, Italy and Spain. In each case, the material was cDNA or gDNA derived from T cells, B-cell-depleted T cells, or PBMCs.

As handled by the study authors: Counts of nucleated cells, estimated from reference gene primer amplification, were obtained. The method was immunoSEQ multiplex PCR; TCRdb's version includes in-frame clones alone and lacks a portion of them. V and J calls and clone size are as listed in that table; D and trimming were resolved from the DNA. Among 110,000 or so clones listed, roughly 90% were seen once. This clone came up once. The CDR3 totals 14 residues. CDR1 MGHRA and CDR2 YSYEKL come from the germline V gene. Trimming cost V 3 bases and J 1 base; bases outside gene matches: 3. What was sequenced was peripheral blood. V usage is TRBV4-1 and J usage is TRBJ2-7, with 7 bases fitting TRBD1. This TCR came from a woman between 70 and 85 years old who had recovered from COVID-19. The CDR3 sequence: CASSQWTGSYEQYF. Here the CDR3 DNA reads TGCGCCAGCAGCCAGTGGACAGGTTCCTACGAGCAGTACTTC.